This record looks at one T cell receptor beta chain sequence and its context. Its specificity is unknown. This record belongs to a study of cytomegalovirus exposure and HLA in healthy donors. This CDR3 spans 14 amino acids. CDR1 SGHDT and CDR2 YYEEEE come from the germline V gene. V lost 1 base and J lost 3, with 10 bases in between. Study-wide findings and caveats: Of the V segments, some could not be distinguished, including TRBV6-2 and TRBV6-3, and were excluded. Roughly even sequencing depth across donors was the assumption behind the presence/absence analyses. In a later analysis, at a false discovery rate of 0.05, 16,951 TCR beta sequences matched HLA alleles. Available immune exposure information covered CMV serostatus only.

Primers included in the PCR were 60 Vbeta and 13 Jbeta primers. Produced via immunoSEQ multiplex PCR; TCRdb's table is partial and in-frame only. The table shows roughly 200,000 clones, with approximately 79% occurring only once. The sequencing sample was made of PBMCs. V usage is TRBV5-6 and J usage is TRBJ1-2; a possible D gene is TRBD1 (5 bases). This TCR came from a woman in her 30s in good health and CMV-seropositive. CDR3 DNA sequence: TGTGCCAGCAGCTTGATAAGGGGCGACTATGGCTACACCTTC. It codes for CASSLIRGDYGYTF.